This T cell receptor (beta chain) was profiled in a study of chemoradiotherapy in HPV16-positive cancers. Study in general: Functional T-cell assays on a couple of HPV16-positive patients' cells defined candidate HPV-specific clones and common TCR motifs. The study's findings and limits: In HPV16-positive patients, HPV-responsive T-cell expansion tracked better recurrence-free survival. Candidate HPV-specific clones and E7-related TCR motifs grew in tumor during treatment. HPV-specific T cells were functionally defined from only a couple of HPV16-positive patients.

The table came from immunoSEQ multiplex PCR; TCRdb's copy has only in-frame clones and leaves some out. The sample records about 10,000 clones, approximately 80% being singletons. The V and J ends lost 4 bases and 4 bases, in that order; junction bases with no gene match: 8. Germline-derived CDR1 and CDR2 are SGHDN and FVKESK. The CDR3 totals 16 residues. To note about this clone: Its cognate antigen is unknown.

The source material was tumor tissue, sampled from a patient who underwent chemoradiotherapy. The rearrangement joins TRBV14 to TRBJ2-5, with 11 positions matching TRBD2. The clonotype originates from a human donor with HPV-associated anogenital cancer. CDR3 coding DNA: TGTGCCAGCAGCCGAGTCTCTAGCGGGGGGCCAGAGACCCAGTACTTC. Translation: CASSRVSSGGPETQYF.